This TCR beta chain was sequenced for a study of lymphopenia after photon versus proton radiotherapy. Assay used: immunoSEQ multiplex PCR; TCRdb lists only in-frame clones, some missing. The sample holds around 30,000 clones, approximately 92% seen once. Worth noting for this clone: Its specificity is unknown.

V lost 2 bases, J lost 0 bases, and 13 bases lay in between. The CDR3 runs to 16 residues. Germline lookup yields CDR1 KGHSH and CDR2 LQKENI. Findings of the study overall: Photon-treated patients lost naive T cells and TCR diversity; proton-treated stayed stable.

This chain links TRBV18 with TRBJ1-1, with D tentatively TRBD1 (5 bases). The receptor was derived from a woman between 65 and 79 years old with pancreatic cancer. Some clones in this sample may be carry-over from other donors' samples. The sample in question was peripheral blood, obtained from a patient treated with proton-based radiotherapy. CDR3 nucleotide sequence: TGTGCCAGCTCACCAGAGACAGAATTCATGAACACTGAAGCTTTCTTT. Its translation: CASSPETEFMNTEAFF.